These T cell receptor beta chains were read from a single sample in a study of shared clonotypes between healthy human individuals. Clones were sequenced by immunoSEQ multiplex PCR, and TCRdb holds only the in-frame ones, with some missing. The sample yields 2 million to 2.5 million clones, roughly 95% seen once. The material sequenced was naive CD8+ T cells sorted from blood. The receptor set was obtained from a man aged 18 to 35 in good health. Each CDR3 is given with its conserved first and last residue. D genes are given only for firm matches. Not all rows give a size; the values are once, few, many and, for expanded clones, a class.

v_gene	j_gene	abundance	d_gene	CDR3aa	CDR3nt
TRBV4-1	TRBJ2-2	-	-	CASSPRTTGELFF	TGCGCCAGCAGCCCCCGGACCACCGGGGAGCTGTTTTTT
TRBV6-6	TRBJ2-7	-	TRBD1	CASSPTGQSSYEQYF	TGTGCCAGCAGTCCCACGGGACAGAGCTCCTACGAGCAGTACTTC
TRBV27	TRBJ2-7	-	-	CASSLASGLGHEQYF	TGTGCCAGCAGTTTAGCATCGGGGTTAGGACACGAGCAGTACTTC
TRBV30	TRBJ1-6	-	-	CAWSWEDNSPLHF	TGTGCCTGGTCCTGGGAGGATAATTCACCCCTCCACTTT
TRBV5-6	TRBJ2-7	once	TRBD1	CASSQTGSEQYF	TGTGCCAGCAGCCAGACAGGGTCGGAGCAGTACTTC
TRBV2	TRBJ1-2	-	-	CASRQGNYGYTF	TGTGCCAGCAGACAGGGCAACTATGGCTACACCTTC
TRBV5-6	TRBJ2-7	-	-	CASSIWGAYEQYF	TGTGCCAGCAGTATTTGGGGGGCCTACGAGCAGTACTTC
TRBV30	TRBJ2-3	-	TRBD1	CAWGQGDGTDTQYF	TGTGCCTGGGGACAGGGAGATGGCACAGATACGCAGTATTTT
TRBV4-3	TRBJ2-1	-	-	CASSQDRALYNEQFF	TGCGCCAGCAGCCAAGATAGGGCCCTCTACAATGAGCAGTTCTTC
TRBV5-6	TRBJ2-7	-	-	CASSFGDEQYF	TGTGCCAGCAGCTTCGGCGACGAGCAGTACTTC
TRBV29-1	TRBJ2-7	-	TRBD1	CSVWTGYEQYF	TGCAGCGTGTGGACAGGGTACGAGCAGTACTTC
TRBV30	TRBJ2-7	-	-	CAWSGASYEQYF	TGTGCCTGGAGTGGTGCCTCCTACGAGCAGTACTTC
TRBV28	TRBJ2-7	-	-	CASSLSSNPSYEQYF	TGTGCCAGCAGTTTATCCTCCAATCCATCCTACGAGCAGTACTTC
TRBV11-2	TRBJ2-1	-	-	CASSLGAGAYNEQFF	TGTGCCAGCAGCTTAGGGGCAGGGGCCTACAATGAGCAGTTCTTC
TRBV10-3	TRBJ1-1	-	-	CAISESGPEGTEAFF	TGTGCCATCAGTGAGTCTGGCCCTGAGGGGACTGAAGCTTTCTTT
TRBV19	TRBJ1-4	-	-	CASLGAREKLFF	TGTGCCAGTCTGGGGGCGCGTGAAAAACTGTTTTTT
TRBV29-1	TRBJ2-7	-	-	CSAADGSSYEQYF	TGCAGCGCCGCCGACGGAAGCTCCTACGAGCAGTACTTC
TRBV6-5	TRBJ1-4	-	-	CASSRGTNEKLFF	TGTGCCAGCTCCCGGGGGACTAATGAAAAACTGTTTTTT
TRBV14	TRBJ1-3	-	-	CASSPELYRASGNTIYF	TGTGCCAGCAGCCCCGAGCTGTACAGGGCCTCTGGAAACACCATATATTTT
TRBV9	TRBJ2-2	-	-	CASSGVPNVGQGSNTGELFF	TGTGCCAGCAGCGGAGTCCCTAACGTGGGGCAGGGATCGAACACCGGGGAGCTGTTTTTT
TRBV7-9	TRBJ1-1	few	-	CASSFTNTEAFF	TGTGCCAGCAGCTTTACGAACACTGAAGCTTTCTTT
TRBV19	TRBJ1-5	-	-	CASSIGNGRLHF	TGTGCCAGTAGTATAGGGAACGGTAGGTTGCATTTT
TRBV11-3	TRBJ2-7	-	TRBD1	CASSRGQGDEQYF	TGTGCCAGCAGTAGAGGACAGGGCGACGAGCAGTACTTC
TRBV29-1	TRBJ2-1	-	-	CSVELVYNEQFF	TGCAGCGTTGAACTGGTCTACAATGAGCAGTTCTTC
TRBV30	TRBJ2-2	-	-	CAWSFGSNTGELFF	TGTGCCTGGAGTTTTGGGTCGAACACCGGGGAGCTGTTTTTT
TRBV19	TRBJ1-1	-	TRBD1	CASRDEWTGETEAFF	TGTGCCAGTAGGGATGAATGGACAGGGGAGACTGAAGCTTTCTTT
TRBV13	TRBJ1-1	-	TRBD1	CASSSTGVEAFF	TGTGCCAGCAGCTCGACAGGGGTTGAAGCTTTCTTT
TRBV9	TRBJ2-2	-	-	CASSLSPTGRGVSGELFF	TGTGCCAGCAGCCTAAGTCCCACGGGCAGGGGAGTGTCCGGGGAGCTGTTTTTT
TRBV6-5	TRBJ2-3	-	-	CASSSTSTDTQYF	TGTGCCAGCAGTTCGACCAGCACAGATACGCAGTATTTT
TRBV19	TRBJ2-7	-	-	CASSIAAGAEQYF	TGTGCCAGTAGTATCGCCGCAGGGGCCGAGCAGTACTTC
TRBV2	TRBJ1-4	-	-	CASSPQGELFF	TGTGCCAGCAGCCCACAGGGTGAACTGTTTTTT
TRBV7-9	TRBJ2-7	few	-	CASSLEVSYEQYF	TGTGCCAGCAGCTTAGAGGTCAGCTACGAGCAGTACTTC
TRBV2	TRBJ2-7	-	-	CASSQGLGYEQYF	TGTGCCAGCAGTCAGGGGCTGGGTTACGAGCAGTACTTC
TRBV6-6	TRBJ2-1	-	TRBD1	CASSYGTGIYNEQFF	TGTGCCAGCAGTTACGGGACAGGTATCTACAATGAGCAGTTCTTC
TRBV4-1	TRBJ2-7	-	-	CASSQDQSYQDLVYEQYF	TGCGCCAGCAGCCAAGATCAGTCATACCAAGACCTGGTTTACGAGCAGTACTTC
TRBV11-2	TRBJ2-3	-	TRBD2	CASSPGLAGGYTDTQYF	TGTGCCAGCAGCCCCGGACTAGCGGGAGGGTACACAGATACGCAGTATTTT
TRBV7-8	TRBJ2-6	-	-	CASSLHILSGANVLTF	TGTGCCAGCAGCTTACATATCCTATCTGGGGCCAACGTCCTGACTTTC
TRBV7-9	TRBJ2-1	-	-	CASSFPRRDEQFF	TGTGCCAGCAGCTTCCCCCGAAGGGATGAGCAGTTCTTC
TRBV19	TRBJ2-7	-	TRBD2	CASSSLSGVYEQYF	TGTGCCAGTAGTTCCCTCAGCGGGGTCTACGAGCAGTACTTC
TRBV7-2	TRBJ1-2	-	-	CASSFTRQPLGYGYTF	TGTGCCAGCAGCTTCACTCGACAGCCGCTAGGCTATGGCTACACCTTC